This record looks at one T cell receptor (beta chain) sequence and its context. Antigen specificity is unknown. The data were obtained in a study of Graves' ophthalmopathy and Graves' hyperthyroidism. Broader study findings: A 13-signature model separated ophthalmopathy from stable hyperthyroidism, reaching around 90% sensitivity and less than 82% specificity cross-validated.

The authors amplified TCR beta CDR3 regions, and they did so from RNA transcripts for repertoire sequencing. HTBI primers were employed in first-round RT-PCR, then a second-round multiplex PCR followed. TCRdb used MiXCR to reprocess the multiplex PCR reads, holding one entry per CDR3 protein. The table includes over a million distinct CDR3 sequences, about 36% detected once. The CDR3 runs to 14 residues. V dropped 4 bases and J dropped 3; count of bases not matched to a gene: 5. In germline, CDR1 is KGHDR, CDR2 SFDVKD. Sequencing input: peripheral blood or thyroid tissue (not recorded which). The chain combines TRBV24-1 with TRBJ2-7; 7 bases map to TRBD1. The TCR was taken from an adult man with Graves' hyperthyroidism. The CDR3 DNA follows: TGTGCCACCAGTGAGGGCCGACAGGGCTACGAGCAGTACTTC. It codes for CATSEGRQGYEQYF.